The 24 T cell receptor beta chains below all came from one sample that was sequenced in a study of T-cell reconstitution after alpha-beta-depleted transplantation in children (TCRdb year 2016). Libraries were built with PCR. Sequencer: Illumina HiSeq 2500. TCR library preparation used molecular barcoding, with unique molecular identifiers applied to normalize quantification of the TCRbeta repertoire. The public reads were reanalyzed by TCRdb: fastp trimming at Q25, MiXCR alignment, in-frame beta chains only. Under each unique CDR3 protein, matching rows form one entry showing the most common genes and DNA. This sample comprises around 480,000 distinct CDR3 sequences, about 31% of them detected only once. 2% to 3% of the sample is in the top ten clones. Sequences were derived from PBMCs from the stem cell graft donor, sampled from the stem cell graft. Receptors originate from a human donor who donated a stem cell graft to a child with aplastic anemia.

The rearrangement joins TRBV6-1 to TRBJ2-5; 7 bases fit TRBD2. The V and J ends lost 6 bases and 1 base, in that order; junction bases with no gene match: 5. CDR1 and CDR2 (germline): MNHNS, SASEGT. CDR3 length: 14 residues. The CDR3 DNA reads as TGTGCCAGCAGCCAGGGACTACCCCAAGAGACCCAGTACTTC. Its protein product is CASSQGLPQETQYF.

This clonotype was counted a few times. The CDR3 nucleotides read TGCGCCAGCAGCTTACAACCGGGACAGGGGGCTCTCAATGAGCAGTTCTTC. Protein sequence: CASSLQPGQGALNEQFF. The rearrangement uses TRBV5-1 and TRBJ2-1; the match to TRBD1 covers 12 bases. V lost 2 bases, J lost 6 bases, and 9 bases stayed unmatched. The CDR3 covers 17 residues. Germline V gives CDR1 SGHRS, CDR2 YFSETQ.

This clonotype was detected a few times. This chain joins TRBV20-1 and TRBJ2-1; tentatively, D is TRBD2 (6 bases). The CDR3 is 13 amino acids. Germline CDR1 is DFQATT and CDR2 is SNEGSKA (reference sequence). Between the trimmed V and J ends, which lost 6 bases and 1 base, there was a span of 10 bases. CDR3 amino acids: CSAQEGSYNEQFF. CDR3 nucleotides: TGCAGTGCCCAGGAGGGATCCTACAATGAGCAGTTCTTC.

This clonotype turned up a few times. The chain combines TRBV12-3 or TRBV12-4 with TRBJ1-1; 7 nucleotides line up with TRBD1. Trimming took 5 bases from V and 11 from J; bases not matched to a gene: 8. The CDR3 extends over 12 amino acids. The CDR3 sequence: CASSTRTGQAFF. The CDR3 DNA follows: TGTGCCAGCAGTACACGGACAGGACAGGCTTTCTTT.

This clonotype was counted a few times. The chain recombines TRBV19 with TRBJ1-2; TRBD1 matches at 7 bases. Trimming took 7 bases from V and 8 from J; bases not matched to a gene: 13. Germline V lookup: CDR1 LNHDA, CDR2 SQIVND (reference sequence). This CDR3 has 14 residues. The CDR3 coding sequence is TGTGCCAGTACCCACAGGACAGGAAAGGGGGGCTACACCTTC. Residues: CASTHRTGKGGYTF.

The sample holds a few counts of this clonotype. This chain uses TRBV7-6 with TRBJ2-3; TRBD2 might be the D (5 bases). V lost 5 bases and J lost 0, with 12 bases in between. CDR1 SGHVS and CDR2 FNYEAQ come from the germline V gene. The CDR3 runs 15 residues. CDR3 nucleotide sequence: TGTGCCAGCAGCCGGGATGCGGGTAGCACAGATACGCAGTATTTT. Amino acid sequence: CASSRDAGSTDTQYF.

For this clonotype: A much larger clonotype is one base distant, so this may be a read error. The genes are TRBV7-2 and TRBJ2-3, with D perhaps TRBD1 (5 bases). This CDR3 is built from 12 residues. The germline gives CDR1 SGHTA, CDR2 FQGNSA. CDR3 protein: CANSQGTDTQYF. CDR3 bases: TGTGCCAACAGCCAGGGTACAGATACGCAGTATTTT.

V is TRBV20-1 and J is TRBJ2-1, with 7 bases lining up with TRBD1. The CDR3 is made up of 13 amino acids. Trimming took 6 bases from V and 2 from J; bases not matched to a gene: 4. Germline V CDR1 and CDR2: DFQATT, SNEGSKA (reference sequence). Here the CDR3 reads CSAQQGAYNEQFF. The CDR3 DNA is TGCAGTGCCCAGCAGGGGGCCTACAATGAGCAGTTCTTC.

The chain couples TRBV6-5 to TRBJ1-3, with D uncertain. CDR3 size: 16 residues. Trimming took 2 bases from V and 1 from J, leaving 12 bases between them. Germline CDR1 is MNHEY and CDR2 is SVGAGI. CDR3 DNA sequence: TGTGCCAGCAGTTACAATTGGGCTGAATCTGGAAACACCATATATTTT. Translated: CASSYNWAESGNTIYF.

This clonotype was counted a few times. V gene TRBV12-3 or TRBV12-4 combines with J gene TRBJ1-2; no clear D gene. The CDR3 is made up of 13 amino acids. Trimming pared 3 bases from V and 8 bases from J, leaving 13 bases between. DNA for the CDR3: TGTGCCAGCAGTTTTGGCTCTTCTTTGGGCTACACCTTC. Translation gives CASSFGSSLGYTF.

The rearrangement uses TRBV19 and TRBJ2-4, with D possibly TRBD2 on 6 matching bases. CDR3 size: 11 residues. Trimming stripped 7 bases from V and 9 bases from J, with 10 bases between. Germline V lookup: CDR1 LNHDA, CDR2 SQIVND (reference sequence). The chain's CDR3 is CASTQGGIQYF. CDR3 coding DNA: TGTGCCAGTACCCAGGGAGGCATTCAGTACTTC.

V and J are TRBV7-9 and TRBJ2-1; a weak D match, TRBD1 (5 bases). The CDR3 is 14 residues long. Deletions cut 5 bases from V and 6 bases from J, with 14 bases between. CDR1 SEHNR and CDR2 FQNEAQ come from the germline V gene (reference sequence). The CDR3 DNA reads as TGTGCCAGCAGCCCCCTAGGGGAAGTCAATGAGCAGTTCTTC. It is translated as CASSPLGEVNEQFF.

This clonotype was detected ten times or more. The chain couples TRBV12-3 or TRBV12-4 to TRBJ2-5; D is unresolved. The CDR3 length is 11 residues. V was pared by 6 bases and J by 3 bases, with 5 bases between. In DNA, the CDR3 is TGTGCCAGCAGCTTTAAAGAGACCCAGTACTTC. It translates to CASSFKETQYF.

The chain recombines TRBV20-1 with TRBJ2-1; 9 bases align to TRBD2. The CDR3 has 15 amino acids. CDR1 and CDR2 (germline): DFQATT, SNEGSKA (reference sequence). V was pared by 1 base and J by 8 bases, with 9 bases of the junction left unmatched. CDR3 sequence reads: CSARARTSVLDEQFF. Written as DNA, the CDR3 is TGCAGTGCTAGAGCCAGGACTAGCGTGTTGGATGAGCAGTTCTTC.

This clonotype was counted a few times. The chain employs TRBV6-2 or TRBV6-3 and TRBJ2-3; D possibly corresponds to TRBD2 (6 bases). Trimming pared 0 bases from V and 4 bases from J, leaving 11 bases between. CDR1 is MNHEY, CDR2 SVGEGT, per germline. The CDR3 loop spans 15 amino acids. DNA of the CDR3: TGTGCCAGCAGTTACTCGGAGGGTTTCCCAGATACGCAGTATTTT. Its translation is CASSYSEGFPDTQYF.

This clonotype appeared a few times. The chain links TRBV20-1 to TRBJ1-2; D is perhaps TRBD1 (5 bases). The CDR3 sequence is 14 residues long. The germline gives CDR1 DFQATT, CDR2 SNEGSKA (reference sequence). The V end was cut by 4 bases, the J end by 2 bases, with 14 bases between. In DNA, the CDR3 is TGCAGTGCTAACTCCGGGACGGCAAACTATGGCTACACCTTC. This codes for CSANSGTANYGYTF.

The CDR3 region is CASNPRALNGAEAFF. The CDR3 DNA is TGTGCCAGCAATCCCAGGGCCTTGAATGGAGCTGAAGCTTTCTTT. This chain uses TRBV6-2 or TRBV6-3 with TRBJ1-1, with D perhaps TRBD1 (5 bases). V was trimmed by 7 bases and J by 6 bases, leaving 21 bases between them. Germline V lookup: CDR1 MNHEY, CDR2 SVGEGT. This CDR3 has 15 amino acids.

This clonotype occurred a few times. V and J are TRBV10-3 and TRBJ2-5; 10 nucleotides agree with TRBD2. Trimming removed 5 bases from V and 5 bases from J; junction bases left unmatched: 11. This CDR3 has 16 residues. In germline, CDR1 is ENHRY, CDR2 SYGVKD. CDR3 nucleotides: TGTGCCATCAGTTCCTCCCCGGGACTAGCGATTGAGACCCAGTACTTC. Protein product: CAISSSPGLAIETQYF.

This clonotype has more than one count but fewer than ten. The chain employs TRBV10-3 and TRBJ2-3; 13 bases are a match to TRBD2. J was trimmed by 3 bases and V by 8 bases; bases with no gene match: 5. Germline CDR1 ENHRY, CDR2 SYGVKD. The CDR3 is 15 residues long. The CDR3 region is CAILRTSGRTDTQYF. In DNA form, the CDR3 reads TGTGCCATCCTAAGGACTAGCGGGAGAACAGATACGCAGTATTTT.

This clonotype was seen only a few times. The J gene is TRBJ2-1, the V gene TRBV12-3 or TRBV12-4; D remains ambiguous. V lost 3 bases, J lost 10 bases, and 10 bases lay in between. The length of the CDR3 is 12 residues. CDR3 region: CASSFNRVEQFF. CDR3 coding DNA: TGTGCCAGCAGTTTTAATCGGGTAGAGCAGTTCTTC.

The rearrangement joins TRBV7-2 to TRBJ1-3, with a possible D match to TRBD1 (6 bases). The CDR3 extends over 15 amino acids. V was pared by 5 bases and J by 0 bases, with 11 bases between. CDR1 and CDR2 from the germline V gene are SGHTA and FQGNSA. The CDR3 nucleotides read TGTGCCAGCAGCCTAAGGGGGAGCTCTGGAAACACCATATATTTT. This encodes CASSLRGSSGNTIYF.

This clonotype was seen a handful of times. CDR3 region: CASSPWTGIYNEQFF. The CDR3 bases are TGCGCCAGCAGCCCCTGGACAGGGATCTACAATGAGCAGTTCTTC. This chain uses TRBV5-1 with TRBJ2-1, with 8 bases matching TRBD1. This CDR3 is built from 15 residues. Germline-derived CDR1 and CDR2 are SGHRS and YFSETQ. With V trimmed by 4 bases and J by 3 bases, 6 bases remained unmatched.

CDR3 sequence: CASSPGTGVKEAFF. Here the CDR3 DNA reads TGTGCCAGCAGCCCCGGGACAGGGGTTAAAGAAGCTTTCTTT. The chain is built from TRBV12-3 or TRBV12-4 and TRBJ1-1, with TRBD1 matching over 10 bases. V trimming: 6 bases; J trimming: 8 bases; junction bases outside the gene matches: 9. The CDR3 consists of 14 residues.

This clonotype was counted only a few times. V gene TRBV9 combines with J gene TRBJ1-2; 10 bases line up with TRBD1. The CDR3 extends over 15 amino acids. The trim removed 0 bases at V and 3 bases at J, leaving 2 bases unmatched. The V gene's germline CDR1 is SGDLS and CDR2 YYNGEE. The CDR3 DNA reads TGTGCCAGCAGCGTAGATGGGACAGGGGACTATGGCTACACCTTC. Residues: CASSVDGTGDYGYTF.